The sample holds one count of the clone carrying this TCR beta chain. Seattle's cohort entered during active infection and was followed longitudinally. This sample stems from a study of blood T cell repertoires in COVID-19. Overall study context: T cells, B-cell-depleted T cells, or PBMCs supplied cDNA or gDNA.

CDR3 size: 14 residues. The V gene's germline CDR1 is SNHLY and CDR2 FYNNEI. Losses at the gene ends were 4 bases for V and 2 bases for J; bases not matched to a gene: 3. Measured with immunoSEQ multiplex PCR; TCRdb has only the in-frame clones, and not every one. The sample lists approximately 300,000 clones; roughly 89% were seen once. The receptor's source is a woman in her 30s with COVID-19, enrolled during active disease. The chain couples TRBV2 to TRBJ2-7; 9 bases agree with TRBD2. The sample comprised peripheral blood. The CDR3 loop is CASSVSSGAYEQYF. The CDR3 DNA is TGTGCCAGCAGTGTGTCTAGCGGGGCCTACGAGCAGTACTTC.